This T cell receptor beta chain was documented in a study of blood T cell repertoires in COVID-19. In the original processing: Using reference gene primer amplification, nucleated cell counts were estimated. Produced via immunoSEQ multiplex PCR; TCRdb's table is partial and in-frame only. That table gives V, J and clone size, and the DNA gave D and trimming. This table has about 250,000 clones, 80% to 85% appearing once. The V gene's germline CDR1 is SGHAT and CDR2 FQNNGV. The trim removed 5 bases at V and 5 bases at J, leaving 7 bases unmatched. The CDR3 loop spans 14 amino acids. Cohorts were assigned according to the clinical history that participants reported. Cohort 3 donors were reported recovered after two negative PCRs, clearance, or symptom resolution.

The chain links TRBV11-2 to TRBJ2-5; the match to TRBD2 covers 8 bases. The sequence was collected from a man aged 50 to 60 who had recovered from COVID-19. Input material: PBMCs or T cells enriched from blood (not recorded which). The CDR3 region is CASSQTGGLETQYF. CDR3 sequence (DNA): TGTGCCAGCAGCCAGACGGGGGGGCTTGAGACCCAGTACTTC. Looking up the rest from reference TRBV11-2 and TRBJ2-5 gives the full variable domain: EAGVAQSPRYKIIEKRQSVAFWCNPISGHATLYWYQQILGQGPKLLIQFQNNGVVDDSQLPKDRFSAERLKGVDSTLKIQPAKLEDSAVYLCASSQTGGLETQYFGPGTRLLVL.